This TCR beta chain was observed in a study of T cells in Graves' hyperthyroidism and ophthalmopathy. Whole-study context: Peripheral blood sampling occurred at initial diagnosis, before any treatment.

Findings of the study overall: The majority of expanded thyroid clonotypes above 0.001 also appeared in blood. In the analysis, a 13 V-J model separated ophthalmopathy from stable hyperthyroidism.

Diagnoses were made from clinical symptoms, serum measures (thyroxine and TRAb), thyroid ultrasound and orbital computed tomography. Regarding this clonotype: What it binds is unknown.

Authors of the study amplified TCR beta CDR3 regions from RNA transcripts. Carried out on the TCR CDR3, a first-round RT-PCR used the HTBI primer set. Each CDR3 protein gets one entry after TCRdb re-called the multiplex PCR reads with MiXCR. This table holds about half a million distinct CDR3 sequences, just under 20% found once. Germline V gene sequence: CDR1 SGDLS, CDR2 YYNGEE. Trimming at V came to 2 bases and at J to 0 bases, leaving 7 bases not matched to a gene. The CDR3 totals 19 residues. The origin of this receptor is a man in his forties with Graves' ophthalmopathy. The sequenced sample consisted of blood. This chain uses TRBV9 with TRBJ2-1, with 14 bases fitting TRBD2. The CDR3 is CASSVKGLAGVDSYNEQFF. DNA for the CDR3: TGTGCCAGCAGCGTTAAGGGACTAGCGGGAGTCGACTCCTACAATGAGCAGTTCTTC.